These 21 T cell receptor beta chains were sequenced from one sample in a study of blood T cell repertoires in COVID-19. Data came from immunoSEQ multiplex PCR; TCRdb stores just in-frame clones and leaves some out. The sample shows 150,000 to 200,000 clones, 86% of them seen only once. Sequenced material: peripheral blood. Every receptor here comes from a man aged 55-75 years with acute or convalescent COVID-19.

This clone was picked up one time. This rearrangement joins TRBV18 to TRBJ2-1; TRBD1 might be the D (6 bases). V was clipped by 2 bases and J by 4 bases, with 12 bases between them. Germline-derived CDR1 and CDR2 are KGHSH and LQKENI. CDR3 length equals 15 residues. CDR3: CASSPGRGTYNEQFF. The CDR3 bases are TGTGCCAGCTCACCAGGCAGGGGTACATACAATGAGCAGTTCTTC. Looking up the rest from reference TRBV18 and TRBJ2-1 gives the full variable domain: NAGVMQNPRHLVRRRGQEARLRCSPMKGHSHVYWYRQLPEEGLKFMVYLQKENIIDESGMPKERFSAEFPKEGPSILRIQQVVRGDSAAYFCASSPGRGTYNEQFFGPGTRLTVL.

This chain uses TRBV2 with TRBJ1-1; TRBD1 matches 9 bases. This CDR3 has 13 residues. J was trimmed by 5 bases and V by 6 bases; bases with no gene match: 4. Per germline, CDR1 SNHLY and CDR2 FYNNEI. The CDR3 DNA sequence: TGTGCCAGCAGCCCGACAGGGGGAACTGAAGCTTTCTTT. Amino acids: CASSPTGGTEAFF.

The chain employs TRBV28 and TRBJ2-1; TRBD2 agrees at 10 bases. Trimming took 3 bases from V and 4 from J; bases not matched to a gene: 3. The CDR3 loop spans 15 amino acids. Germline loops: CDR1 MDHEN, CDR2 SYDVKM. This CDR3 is CASSFGLAVYNEQFF. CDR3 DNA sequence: TGTGCCAGCAGTTTTGGACTAGCGGTTTACAATGAGCAGTTCTTC. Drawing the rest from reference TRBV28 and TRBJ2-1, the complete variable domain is DVKVTQSSRYLVKRTGEKVFLECVQDMDHENMFWYRQDPGLGLRLIYFSYDVKMKEKGDIPEGYSVSREKKERFSLILESASTNQTSMYLCASSFGLAVYNEQFFGPGTRLTVL.

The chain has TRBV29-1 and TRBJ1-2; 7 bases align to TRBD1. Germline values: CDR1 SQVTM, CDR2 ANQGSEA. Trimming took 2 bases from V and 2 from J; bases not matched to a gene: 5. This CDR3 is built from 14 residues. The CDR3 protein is CSVERTGTNYGYTF. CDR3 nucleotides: TGCAGCGTTGAACGGACAGGCACGAACTATGGCTACACCTTC.

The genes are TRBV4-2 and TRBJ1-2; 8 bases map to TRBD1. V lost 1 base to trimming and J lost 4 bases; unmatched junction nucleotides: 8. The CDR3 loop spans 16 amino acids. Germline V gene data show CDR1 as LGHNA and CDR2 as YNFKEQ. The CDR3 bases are TGTGCCAGCAGCCAAGCAAAAGGACAGGGTGCCTATGGCTACACCTTC. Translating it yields CASSQAKGQGAYGYTF.

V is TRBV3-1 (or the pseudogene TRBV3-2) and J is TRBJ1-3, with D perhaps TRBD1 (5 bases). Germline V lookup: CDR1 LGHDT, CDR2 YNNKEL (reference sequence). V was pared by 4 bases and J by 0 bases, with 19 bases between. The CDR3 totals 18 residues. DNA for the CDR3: TGTGCCAGCAGCCCGTGGGGGACTGACCCTCTCTCTGGAAACACCATATATTTT. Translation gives CASSPWGTDPLSGNTIYF.

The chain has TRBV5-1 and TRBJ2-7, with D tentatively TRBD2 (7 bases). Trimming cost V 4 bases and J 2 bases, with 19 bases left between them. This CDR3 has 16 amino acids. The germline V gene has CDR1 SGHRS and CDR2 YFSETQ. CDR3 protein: CASSPGGGAVPYEQYF. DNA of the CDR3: TGCGCCAGCAGCCCGGGCGGGGGCGCGGTCCCCTACGAGCAGTACTTC.

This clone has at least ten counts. The CDR3 is CASSQDSGSSSYEQYF. The CDR3 DNA reads TGCGCCAGCAGCCAAGATAGCGGGAGTAGCTCCTACGAGCAGTACTTC. This chain joins TRBV4-1 and TRBJ2-7, with 9 bases that match TRBD2. Germline-derived CDR1 and CDR2 are MGHRA and YSYEKL. V trimming: 0 bases; J trimming: 0 bases; junction bases outside the gene matches: 3. This CDR3 spans 16 amino acids.

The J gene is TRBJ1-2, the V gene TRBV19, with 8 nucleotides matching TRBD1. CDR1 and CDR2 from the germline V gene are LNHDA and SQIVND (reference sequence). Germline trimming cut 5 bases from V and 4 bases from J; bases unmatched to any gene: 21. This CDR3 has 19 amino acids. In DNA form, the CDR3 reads TGTGCCAGTAGTCCCCTCTCCCCGGGACAGGAATCCCGGGTCTATGGCTACACCTTC. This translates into CASSPLSPGQESRVYGYTF.

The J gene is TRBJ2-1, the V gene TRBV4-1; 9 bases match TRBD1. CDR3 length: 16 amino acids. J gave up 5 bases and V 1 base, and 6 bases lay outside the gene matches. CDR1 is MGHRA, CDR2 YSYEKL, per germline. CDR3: CASSQAGTGRDNEQFF. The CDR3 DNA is TGCGCCAGCAGCCAAGCCGGGACAGGGAGAGACAATGAGCAGTTCTTC.

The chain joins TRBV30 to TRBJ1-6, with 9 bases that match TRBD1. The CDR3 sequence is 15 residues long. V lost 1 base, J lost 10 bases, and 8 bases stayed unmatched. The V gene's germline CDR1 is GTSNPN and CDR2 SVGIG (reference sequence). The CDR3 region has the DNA TGTGCCTGGAGTGACGGGACAGGGAGGTCCTCACCCCTCCACTTT. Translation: CAWSDGTGRSSPLHF.

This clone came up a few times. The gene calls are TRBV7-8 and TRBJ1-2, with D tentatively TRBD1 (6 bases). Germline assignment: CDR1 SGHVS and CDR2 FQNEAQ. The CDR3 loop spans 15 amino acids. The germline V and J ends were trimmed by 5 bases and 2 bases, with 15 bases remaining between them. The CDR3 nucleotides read TGTGCCAGCAGCCACCGGACAGTCCTCAACTATGGCTACACCTTC. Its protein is CASSHRTVLNYGYTF.

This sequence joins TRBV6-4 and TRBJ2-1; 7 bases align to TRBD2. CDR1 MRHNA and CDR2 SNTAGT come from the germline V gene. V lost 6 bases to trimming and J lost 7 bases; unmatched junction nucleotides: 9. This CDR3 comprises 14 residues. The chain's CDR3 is CASSKRDSPNEQFF. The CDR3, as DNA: TGTGCCAGCAGCAAGCGGGATTCCCCTAATGAGCAGTTCTTC.

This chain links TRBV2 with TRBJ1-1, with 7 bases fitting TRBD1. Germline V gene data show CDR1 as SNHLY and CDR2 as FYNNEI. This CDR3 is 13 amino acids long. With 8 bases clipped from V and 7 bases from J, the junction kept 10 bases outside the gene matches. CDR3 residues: CASVKTGLGEAFF. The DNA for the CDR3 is TGTGCCAGCGTCAAGACAGGGTTGGGTGAAGCTTTCTTT.

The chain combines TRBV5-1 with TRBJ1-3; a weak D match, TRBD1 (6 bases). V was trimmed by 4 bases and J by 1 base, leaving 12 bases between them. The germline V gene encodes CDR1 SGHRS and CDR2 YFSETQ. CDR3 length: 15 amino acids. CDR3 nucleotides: TGCGCCAGCAGCCCGGCAACAGGGTCTGGAAACACCATATATTTT. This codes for CASSPATGSGNTIYF.

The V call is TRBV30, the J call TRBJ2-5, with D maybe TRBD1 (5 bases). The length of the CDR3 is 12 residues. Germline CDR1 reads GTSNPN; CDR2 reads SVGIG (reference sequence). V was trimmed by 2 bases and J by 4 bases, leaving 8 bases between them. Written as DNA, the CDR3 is TGTGCCTGGAGTAATCAGGGAGAGACCCAGTACTTC. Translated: CAWSNQGETQYF.

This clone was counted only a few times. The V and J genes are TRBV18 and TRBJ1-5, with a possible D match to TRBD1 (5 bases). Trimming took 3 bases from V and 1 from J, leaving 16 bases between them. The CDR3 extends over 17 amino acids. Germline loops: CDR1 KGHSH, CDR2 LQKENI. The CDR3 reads CASSPSYGGGSNQPQHF. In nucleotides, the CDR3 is TGTGCCAGCTCACCCTCCTACGGGGGTGGGAGCAATCAGCCCCAGCATTTT.

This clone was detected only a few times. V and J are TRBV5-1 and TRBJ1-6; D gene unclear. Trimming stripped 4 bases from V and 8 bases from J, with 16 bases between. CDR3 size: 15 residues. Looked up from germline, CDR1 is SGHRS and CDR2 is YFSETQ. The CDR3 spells CASSLTPGTYSPLHF. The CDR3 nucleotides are TGCGCCAGCAGCCTTACACCGGGAACCTATTCACCCCTCCACTTT.

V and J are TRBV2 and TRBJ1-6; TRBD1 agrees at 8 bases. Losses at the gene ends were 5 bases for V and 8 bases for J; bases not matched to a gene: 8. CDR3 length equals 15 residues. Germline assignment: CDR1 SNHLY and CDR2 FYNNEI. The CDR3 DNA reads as TGTGCCAGCAGTCCGCGGACAGGGAATCATTCACCCCTCCACTTT. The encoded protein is CASSPRTGNHSPLHF. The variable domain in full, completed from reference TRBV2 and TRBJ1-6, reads EPEVTQTPSHQVTQMGQEVILRCVPISNHLYFYWYRQILGQKVEFLVSFYNNEISEKSEIFDDQFSVERPDGSNFTLKIRSTKLEDSAMYFCASSPRTGNHSPLHFGNGTRLTVT.

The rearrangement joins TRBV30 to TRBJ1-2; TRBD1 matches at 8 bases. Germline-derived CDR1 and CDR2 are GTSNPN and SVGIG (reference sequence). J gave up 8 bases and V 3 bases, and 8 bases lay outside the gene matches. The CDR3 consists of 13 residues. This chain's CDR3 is CAWRTQGAWGYTF. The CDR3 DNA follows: TGTGCCTGGAGAACTCAGGGGGCATGGGGCTACACCTTC.

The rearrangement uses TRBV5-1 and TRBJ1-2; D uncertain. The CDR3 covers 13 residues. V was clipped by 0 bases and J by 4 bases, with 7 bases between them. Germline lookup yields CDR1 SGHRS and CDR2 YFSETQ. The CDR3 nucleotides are TGCGCCAGCAGCTTGGTTCCGGGCTATGGCTACACCTTC. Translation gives CASSLVPGYGYTF.